A selection of T cell receptor beta chains follows, all from one sample in a study of T-cell memory formation after mild COVID-19. MiXCR, applied by TCRdb to the 5' RACE reads, yields one record per CDR3 protein. This sample has some 97,000 distinct CDR3 sequences; roughly 11% occur once, and the top ten carry around 40%. The sequencing input was PBMCs or a T cell subset sorted from them (not recorded which). The receptor set was obtained from a man younger than 35 who had mild COVID-19 (a few samples of this study predate the infection). Cell type and time point are not known. Each CDR3 is given with its conserved first and last residue. D genes are given only for firm matches. Not every row has a clone size; where given, it reads once, few, many or a size class.

TRBJ2-7	TRBV7-6	many	.	TGTGCCAGCAGCCCCGGCGGCCCCTACGAGCAGTACTTC	CASSPGGPYEQYF
TRBJ2-5	TRBV7-2	.	.	TGTGCCAGCAGGCAACACGGGGTAAAAGAGACCCAGTACTTC	CASRQHGVKETQYF
TRBJ2-3	TRBV7-2	few	.	TGTGCCAGCAGCTGGAGGGGCAGATCTAGCACAGATACGCAGTATTTT	CASSWRGRSSTDTQYF
TRBJ2-4	TRBV3-1	.	.	TGTGCCAGCAGCCAAGATCGGATCCCAGCCACCATTCAGTACTTC	CASSQDRIPATIQYF
TRBJ2-1	TRBV4-2	few	.	TGTGCCAGCAGCCAAGAACTGGCCGTATACAATGAGCAGTTCTTC	CASSQELAVYNEQFF
TRBJ2-7	TRBV6-2/TRBV6-3	few	TRBD2	TGTGCCAGCAGCCGCGGGGGGGCTATCTCCTACGAGCAGTACTTC	CASSRGGAISYEQYF
TRBJ2-5	TRBV6-5	.	TRBD1	TGTGCCAGCAGGACGGGGACAGGCGTGGGGAAGACCCAGTACTTC	CASRTGTGVGKTQYF
TRBJ2-7	TRBV11-1	few	.	TGTGCCAGCAGCGGGTCAGGGGTCAGATTCTACGAGCAGTACTTC	CASSGSGVRFYEQYF
TRBJ2-1	TRBV7-9	few	TRBD2	TGTGCCAGCGTAGGACTAGCGGGGGTAAATGAGCAGTTCTTC	CASVGLAGVNEQFF
TRBJ2-1	TRBV7-9	.	TRBD2	TGTGCCAGCAGCTTCACCGGGGGGGATGAGCAGTTCTTC	CASSFTGGDEQFF
TRBJ2-7	TRBV5-1	many	.	TGCGCCAGCAGCCCCAGGGGCTACGAGCAGTACTTC	CASSPRGYEQYF
TRBJ1-1	TRBV6-5	.	TRBD1	TGTGCCAGCAGTCGACGACAGGGAGGGACTGAAGCTTTCTTT	CASSRRQGGTEAFF
TRBJ2-1	TRBV25-1	.	.	TGTGCCACCGAACAACAGGGGGGGAATGAGCAGTTCTTC	CATEQQGGNEQFF
TRBJ2-7	TRBV6-2/TRBV6-3	many	.	TGTGCCAGCAGTCGCCGGGGGGCTCACGAGCAGTACTTC	CASSRRGAHEQYF
TRBJ1-2	TRBV7-9	many	.	TGTGCCAGCAGCCCAGGACAATCCGGCTACACCTTC	CASSPGQSGYTF
TRBJ2-7	TRBV27	few	.	TGTGCCAGCAGTTTATTGGGCAGAAAATACGAGCAGTACTTC	CASSLLGRKYEQYF
TRBJ2-7	TRBV6-5	.	TRBD1	TGTGCCAGCAGTTACCTCTCATCGACAGGGGGGATCCACGAGCAGTACTTC	CASSYLSSTGGIHEQYF
TRBJ2-5	TRBV5-1	few	TRBD2	TGCGCCAGCAGCTGGAGCGGGAACCAAGAGACCCAGTACTTC	CASSWSGNQETQYF
TRBJ2-1	TRBV25-1	.	TRBD2	TGTGCCAGCAGCATCGTCGCCCCAGGACTAGCGGTTTCCTACAATGAGCAGTTCTTC	CASSIVAPGLAVSYNEQFF
TRBJ1-5	TRBV7-8	many	.	TGTGCCAGCAGCACCCGGGCCTCTAATCAGCCCCAGCATTTT	CASSTRASNQPQHF
TRBJ1-2	TRBV20-1	.	TRBD1	TGCAGTGCTCCACAGGACAGGGTCGTCTTTAACTATGGCTACACCTTC	CSAPQDRVVFNYGYTF
TRBJ2-3	TRBV5-1	.	.	TGCGCCAGCAGCCGAAGGACTATCACAGATACGCAGTATTTT	CASSRRTITDTQYF
TRBJ1-1	TRBV29-1	few	TRBD1	TGCAGCGTTGAAGGCGGCAGGGGGTATACCACTGAAGCTTTCTTT	CSVEGGRGYTTEAFF
TRBJ2-7	TRBV19	.	.	TGTGCCAGTAGTTTAGAATTTGGGGAGCAGTACTTC	CASSLEFGEQYF
TRBJ2-5	TRBV12-3/TRBV12-4	few	.	TGTGCCAGCAGCCGAGACGGCTTCATAACAGAGACCCAGTACTTC	CASSRDGFITETQYF
TRBJ1-5	TRBV5-6	.	.	TGTGCCAGCAGCCTCGCGTCGAACCTGGACCGCCATCAGCCCCAGCATTTT	CASSLASNLDRHQPQHF
TRBJ2-1	TRBV12-3/TRBV12-4	.	.	TGTGCCAGCAGTTGGGTGGAGGCCCACAATGAGCAGTTCTTC	CASSWVEAHNEQFF
TRBJ2-3	TRBV5-6	few	.	TGTGCCAGCAGCTTGGCCAGTCGTGTACCTAGCGATGATACGCAGTATTTT	CASSLASRVPSDDTQYF
TRBJ2-1	TRBV11-2	few	.	TGTGCCAGCAGCTTTTTTCAGTGGGCCTACAATGAGCAGTTCTTC	CASSFFQWAYNEQFF
TRBJ1-5	TRBV7-2	.	.	TGTGCCAGCAGCTTTTTAGGAGCTGGGAATCAGCCCCAGCATTTT	CASSFLGAGNQPQHF
TRBJ2-1	TRBV29-1	many	TRBD1	TGCAGTCTAATAGGGACAGACTCCTACAATGAGCAGTTCTTC	CSLIGTDSYNEQFF
TRBJ2-5	TRBV4-1	.	TRBD2	TGCGCCAGCAGCCACGGACTAGCGCACGAGACCCAGTACTTC	CASSHGLAHETQYF
TRBJ2-2	TRBV4-1	few	.	TGCGCCAGCAGCCAAGTCTGGCAGAACACCGGGGAGCTGTTTTTT	CASSQVWQNTGELFF
TRBJ1-1	TRBV7-8	.	.	TGTGCCAGCAGCTTAGCACAGTCGAACACTGAAGCTTTCTTT	CASSLAQSNTEAFF
TRBJ2-1	TRBV10-2	.	.	TGCGCCAGCAGTGTAGCCTACTCCTACAATGAGCAGTTCTTC	CASSVAYSYNEQFF
TRBJ2-5	TRBV29-1	few	.	TGCAGCGTTGATATTATGGAGACCCAGTACTTC	CSVDIMETQYF
TRBJ2-4	TRBV5-1	.	TRBD2	TGCGCCAGCAGCTTGGCCGCTAGCGGGGCCGCCAAAAACATTCAGTACTTC	CASSLAASGAAKNIQYF
TRBJ2-5	TRBV12-3/TRBV12-4	.	TRBD2	TGTGCCAGCAGTCCCCGACTAGCGGCCCTAGGGACCCAGTACTTC	CASSPRLAALGTQYF
TRBJ1-1	TRBV4-1	few	TRBD1	TGCGCCAGCAGCCAAGCCAACCCGGGACAGGGAGACACTGAAGCTTTCTTT	CASSQANPGQGDTEAFF
TRBJ2-6	TRBV7-9	many	.	TGTGCCAGCGAAGGCACCTCATCCTCTGGGGCCAACGTCCTGACTTTC	CASEGTSSSGANVLTF
TRBJ1-5	TRBV7-8	.	.	TGTGCCAGCAGCGGACAGAGTAGCAATCAGCCCCAGCATTTT	CASSGQSSNQPQHF
TRBJ2-7	TRBV7-8	.	.	TGTGCCAGCAGCCCCCAGGACTCCTACGAGCAGTACTTC	CASSPQDSYEQYF
TRBJ1-6	TRBV4-1	few	.	TGCGCCAGCAGCCAAGATCCCCATTTAAATTCACCCCTCCACTTT	CASSQDPHLNSPLHF
TRBJ2-1	TRBV7-9	.	TRBD1	TGTGCCAGCGGGACAGGGCTCTACAATGAGCAGTTCTTC	CASGTGLYNEQFF
TRBJ2-1	TRBV6-4	few	.	TGTGCCAGCAGTGGCGGGACAGTTAATGAGCAGTTCTTC	CASSGGTVNEQFF
TRBJ2-3	TRBV4-1	.	TRBD1	TGCGCCAGCAGCTACCCGGGACAGGCCACAGATACGCAGTATTTT	CASSYPGQATDTQYF
TRBJ2-2	TRBV27	.	.	TGTGCCAGCAGTTTAGCAACAGCGAACACCGGGGAGCTGTTTTTT	CASSLATANTGELFF
TRBJ2-3	TRBV7-3	few	.	TGTGCCAGCAGCCCTTCCGCGGGAGATACGCAGTATTTT	CASSPSAGDTQYF
TRBJ1-6	TRBV6-2/TRBV6-3	.	TRBD1	TGTGCCAGCAGTTATCAGGGGGCGAATCCGAATTCACCCCTCCACTTT	CASSYQGANPNSPLHF
TRBJ2-2	TRBV27	few	TRBD2	TGTGCCACTTTACCGACTAGCGGGGGGGCCGCCGGGGAGCTGTTTTTT	CATLPTSGGAAGELFF
TRBJ2-2	TRBV13	few	.	TGTGCCAGCAGCAGGGGGGTCGGGGAGCTGTTTTTT	CASSRGVGELFF
TRBJ2-7	TRBV6-5	few	TRBD1	TGTGCCAGCAGTTACTTAGGGGGCCCGTACGAGCAGTACTTC	CASSYLGGPYEQYF
TRBJ2-1	TRBV19	once	.	TGTGCCAGTAGTTACTACAGCAATGAGCAGTTCTTC	CASSYYSNEQFF
TRBJ2-7	TRBV6-5	many	.	TGTGCCAGCAGTTACAGGACAGCTCCTACCTCCTACGAGCAGTACTTC	CASSYRTAPTSYEQYF